This T cell receptor beta chain was obtained from a study of CD4 and CD8 cells across lung adenocarcinoma regions. Samples came from patients with localized non-small cell lung adenocarcinoma. From the PCR reads, TCRdb called clonotypes with MiXCR, one entry per CDR3 protein. This table holds some 20,000 distinct CDR3 sequences, 54% found once. The TCR comes from a female donor with lung adenocarcinoma. The CD4 and CD8 labels of this study may be unreliable. The specimen sequenced was CD8+ T cells from the center of a lung tumor.

The CDR3 region is CASSGGRQSTDTQYF. In DNA form, the CDR3 reads TGTGCCAGCAGCGGGGGACGGCAAAGCACAGATACGCAGTATTTT. The chain combines TRBV5-4 with TRBJ2-3, with D possibly being TRBD1 or TRBD2 (5 bases each). Germline lookup yields CDR1 SGHNT and CDR2 YYREEE (reference sequence). V lost 4 bases and J 0 bases, leaving 12 bases between the germline ends. The CDR3 totals 15 residues.